These 30 T cell receptor beta chains were all obtained from the same sample, sequenced in a study of blood T cell repertoires in COVID-19. Sequenced by immunoSEQ multiplex PCR; TCRdb stores in-frame clones only, minus some. This sample has roughly 70,000 clones, with over 65% found just once. Sequencing was carried out using peripheral blood. These receptors originate from a woman in her fifties or sixties with acute or convalescent COVID-19.

The chain is built from TRBV2 and TRBJ2-1; the match to TRBD2 covers 8 bases. V trimming: 8 bases; J trimming: 5 bases; junction bases outside the gene matches: 11. Germline V lookup: CDR1 SNHLY, CDR2 FYNNEI. This CDR3 comprises 15 residues. The CDR3 DNA reads TGTGCCAGCCGAATACTAGCGGCTAACAACAATGAGCAGTTCTTC. Its protein is CASRILAANNNEQFF.

CDR3 sequence (DNA): TGTGCCAGCAGCTTTACCCTAGTAGACGAGCAGTACTTC. Translation gives CASSFTLVDEQYF. The rearrangement uses TRBV7-2 and TRBJ2-7; D is ambiguous. V was pared by 3 bases and J by 5 bases, with 11 bases between. This CDR3 contains 13 residues. Per germline, CDR1 SGHTA and CDR2 FQGNSA.

V gene TRBV7-8 combines with J gene TRBJ1-1; D remains ambiguous. Germline V lookup: CDR1 SGHVS, CDR2 FQNEAQ. V lost 1 base and J lost 1, with 4 bases in between. This CDR3 is built from 13 residues. The CDR3 protein is CASSLDRNTEAFF. The CDR3 region has the DNA TGTGCCAGCAGCTTAGATCGGAACACTGAAGCTTTCTTT.

The chain has TRBV5-1 and TRBJ2-7; TRBD2 agrees at 9 bases. Germline V CDR1 and CDR2: SGHRS, YFSETQ. The J segment lost 3 bases and the V segment lost 0 bases, leaving 7 bases of the junction unmatched. The length of the CDR3 is 16 residues. The CDR3 DNA reads TGCGCCAGCAGCTTGGAGGCTAGCGGGATCCTCTACGAGCAGTACTTC. It yields the protein CASSLEASGILYEQYF. Complete variable domain (other parts from reference TRBV5-1 and TRBJ2-7): KAGVTQTPRYLIKTRGQQVTLSCSPISGHRSVSWYQQTPGQGLQFLFEYFSETQRNKGNFPGRFSGRQFSNSRSEMNVSTLELGDSALYLCASSLEASGILYEQYFGPGTRLTVT.

This clone showed up just once. V is TRBV10-3 and J is TRBJ1-2; no clear D. Germline V gene sequence: CDR1 ENHRY, CDR2 SYGVKD. The V gene lost 2 bases and the J gene lost 8 bases, with 18 bases spanning the gap. This CDR3 spans 15 amino acids. This chain's CDR3 is CAISEDTRSPGGYTF. The CDR3 DNA follows: TGTGCCATCAGTGAGGATACGAGGAGCCCCGGGGGCTACACCTTC.

This clone was seen a handful of times. The rearrangement joins TRBV28 to TRBJ2-1; D unclear. Looked up from germline, CDR1 is MDHEN and CDR2 is SYDVKM. The V gene lost 6 bases and the J gene lost 1 base, with 7 bases spanning the gap. The CDR3 spans 13 residues. Written as DNA, the CDR3 is TGTGCCAGCAGGAGTACTTCCTACAATGAGCAGTTCTTC. It specifies CASRSTSYNEQFF.

V is TRBV11-2 and J is TRBJ2-1, with 13 bases lining up with TRBD2. CDR1 SGHAT and CDR2 FQNNGV come from the germline V gene. This CDR3 is built from 16 residues. Trimming at V came to 5 bases and at J to 9 bases, leaving 10 bases not matched to a gene. CDR3 DNA sequence: TGTGCCAGCAGCCCCCGGACTAGCGGGAGCGGTGGTGAGCAGTTCTTC. Residues: CASSPRTSGSGGEQFF.

The chain joins TRBV28 to TRBJ2-5, with a weak D call TRBD2 (6 bases). CDR3 length: 13 residues. Trimming removed 3 bases from V and 9 bases from J, with 14 bases in between. CDR1 MDHEN and CDR2 SYDVKM come from the germline V gene. CDR3 in amino acids: CASSFPSPGAQYF. As DNA, the CDR3 is TGTGCCAGCAGTTTCCCCAGCCCGGGGGCCCAGTACTTC.

This clone showed up just a few times. This chain joins TRBV5-8 and TRBJ1-5, with a weak D call TRBD1 (6 bases). Trimming removed 4 bases from V and 3 bases from J, with 17 bases in between. Per the germline V gene, CDR1 is SGHTS and CDR2 is YDEGEE. The CDR3 sequence is 16 residues long. CDR3 region: CASSRGGGTFNQPQHF. DNA of the CDR3: TGTGCCAGCAGCAGAGGGGGGGGGACTTTCAATCAGCCCCAGCATTTT. The full variable domain, with the rest looked up from reference TRBV5-8 and TRBJ1-5, is EAGVTQSPTHLIKTRGQQATLRCSPISGHTSVYWYQQALGLGLQFLLWYDEGEERNRGNFPPRFSGRQFPNYSSELNVNALELEDSALYLCASSRGGGTFNQPQHFGDGTRLSIL.

The V call is TRBV30, the J call TRBJ1-6; the D is unclear. The germline V gene has CDR1 GTSNPN and CDR2 SVGIG (reference sequence). Trimming pared 5 bases from V and 10 bases from J, leaving 15 bases between. The CDR3 runs to 13 residues. CDR3 nucleotides: TGTGCCTGGTCTTTGAGATCCAGGTCACCCCTCCACTTT. Its protein product is CAWSLRSRSPLHF.

The chain is built from TRBV5-1 and TRBJ1-1; D unresolved. CDR3 length: 16 amino acids. Germline CDR1 and CDR2: SGHRS and YFSETQ. V lost 4 bases and J lost 0, with 16 bases in between. The CDR3 DNA follows: TGCGCCAGCAGCCCCAACGTGGGCAGTTTGAACACTGAAGCTTTCTTT. Translating gives CASSPNVGSLNTEAFF.

The chain employs TRBV9 and TRBJ2-1; TRBD2 matches 8 bases. Unmatched junction bases numbered 3, after V lost 2 bases and J lost 8 bases. The CDR3 sequence is 13 residues long. CDR1 is SGDLS and CDR2 is YYNGEE in the germline V gene. The CDR3 DNA follows: TGTGCCAGCAGCGTGACTAGCGTGGATGAGCAGTTCTTC. Translating it yields CASSVTSVDEQFF.

This chain uses TRBV27 with TRBJ2-2, with TRBD1 matching 8 bases. V dropped 5 bases and J dropped 6; count of bases not matched to a gene: 2. Germline lookup yields CDR1 MNHEY and CDR2 SMNVEV (reference sequence). CDR3 length: 13 residues. CDR3 region: CASSKQGAGELFF. CDR3 nucleotide sequence: TGTGCCAGCAGTAAACAGGGGGCCGGGGAGCTGTTTTTT.

The V and J genes are TRBV5-8 and TRBJ1-1; 9 nucleotides line up with TRBD1. Per germline, CDR1 SGHTS and CDR2 YDEGEE. The CDR3 is 17 amino acids. The V gene end was trimmed by 4 bases and the J gene end by 1 base; junction bases not matched to a gene: 11. This chain's CDR3 is CASSPPGQGFRNTEAFF. The CDR3 coding sequence is TGTGCCAGCAGCCCCCCGGGACAGGGATTTCGGAACACTGAAGCTTTCTTT. Complete variable domain (other parts from reference TRBV5-8 and TRBJ1-1): EAGVTQSPTHLIKTRGQQATLRCSPISGHTSVYWYQQALGLGLQFLLWYDEGEERNRGNFPPRFSGRQFPNYSSELNVNALELEDSALYLCASSPPGQGFRNTEAFFGQGTRLTVV.

This chain uses TRBV5-1 with TRBJ1-4; perhaps TRBD1 as D (6 bases). Trimming shortened V by 1 base and J by 8 bases, and 12 bases separated the two germline ends. CDR1 is SGHRS and CDR2 is YFSETQ in the germline V gene. The length of the CDR3 is 14 residues. The CDR3 here is CASSLSRTGEKLFF. DNA for the CDR3: TGCGCCAGCAGCTTGTCACGAACAGGGGAAAAACTGTTTTTT.

CDR3 nucleotides: TGTGCCAGCAGCTTAGGACCACTAGCGGGAGGGCAAGAGACCCAGTACTTC. It translates to CASSLGPLAGGQETQYF. The chain has TRBV11-2 and TRBJ2-5; the match to TRBD2 covers 13 bases. CDR3 length: 17 residues. Germline lookup yields CDR1 SGHAT and CDR2 FQNNGV. V lost 1 base to trimming and J lost 2 bases; unmatched junction nucleotides: 4.

This clone was found a few times. The V and J genes are TRBV6-5 and TRBJ1-2; 10 bases map to TRBD1. Germline V gives CDR1 MNHEY, CDR2 SVGAGI. CDR3 size: 15 residues. V gave up 6 bases and J gave up 2 bases; unmatched junction bases: 6. CDR3 residues: CASSLGQGENYGYTF. The CDR3 coding sequence is TGTGCCAGCAGCCTTGGACAGGGGGAGAACTATGGCTACACCTTC.

The J gene is TRBJ1-1, the V gene TRBV6-5; the D gene is possibly TRBD1 (5 bases). The CDR3 sequence is 14 residues long. Germline-derived CDR1 and CDR2 are MNHEY and SVGAGI. Trimming shortened V by 7 bases and J by 5 bases, and 17 bases separated the two germline ends. In nucleotides, the CDR3 is TGTGCCAGCAAATCAGGGCTCGAAAGGACTGAAGCTTTCTTT. Translating gives CASKSGLERTEAFF.

The genes are TRBV2 and TRBJ2-6, with D maybe TRBD1 (6 bases). The CDR3 sequence is 16 residues long. The V gene lost 6 bases and the J gene lost 0 bases, with 12 bases spanning the gap. Germline-derived CDR1 and CDR2 are SNHLY and FYNNEI. Written as DNA, the CDR3 is TGTGCCAGCAGACTCCTACAGGGCTCTGGGGCCAACGTCCTGACTTTC. This sequence encodes CASRLLQGSGANVLTF. The variable domain in full, completed from reference TRBV2 and TRBJ2-6, reads EPEVTQTPSHQVTQMGQEVILRCVPISNHLYFYWYRQILGQKVEFLVSFYNNEISEKSEIFDDQFSVERPDGSNFTLKIRSTKLEDSAMYFCASRLLQGSGANVLTFGAGSRLTVL.

The rearrangement uses TRBV7-9 and TRBJ1-1, with a weak D call TRBD1 (6 bases). V was pared by 3 bases and J by 0 bases, with 23 bases between. The CDR3 has 19 residues. The germline V gene has CDR1 SEHNR and CDR2 FQNEAQ (reference sequence). DNA for the CDR3: TGTGCCAGCAGCTTCCCCGGGAGGCAGGGAAGGGGGATGAACACTGAAGCTTTCTTT. Its protein is CASSFPGRQGRGMNTEAFF.

The rearrangement uses TRBV7-8 and TRBJ2-7, with TRBD2 as a possible D gene (6 bases). CDR3 length equals 15 residues. V was pared by 5 bases and J by 0 bases, with 14 bases between. The germline CDR1 and CDR2 sequences are SGHVS and FQNEAQ. Here the CDR3 DNA reads TGTGCCAGCAGCCTAAGGGACTTATCCTCCTACGAGCAGTACTTC. Its translation is CASSLRDLSSYEQYF. Drawing the rest from reference TRBV7-8 and TRBJ2-7, the complete variable domain is GAGVSQSPRYKVAKRGQDVALRCDPISGHVSLFWYQQALGQGPEFLTYFQNEAQLDKSGLPSDRFFAERPEGSVSTLKIQRTQQEDSAVYLCASSLRDLSSYEQYFGPGTRLTVT.

The J gene is TRBJ2-1, the V gene TRBV27; 8 bases map to TRBD1. Germline CDR1 MNHEY, CDR2 SMNVEV (reference sequence). This CDR3 comprises 14 residues. After removal of 4 bases from V and 7 bases from J, the junction contained 6 bases not matched to a gene. The CDR3 reads CASSSWTGRNEQFF. CDR3 bases: TGTGCCAGCAGTTCCTGGACAGGGAGGAATGAGCAGTTCTTC.

This chain joins TRBV6-2 or TRBV6-3 and TRBJ2-3; the match to TRBD2 covers 10 bases. CDR1 and CDR2 (germline): MNHEY, SVGEGT. The CDR3 is made up of 17 amino acids. With V trimmed by 5 bases and J by 2 bases, 10 bases remained unmatched. CDR3 nucleotides: TGTGCCAGCAGTCCACCACCGCTAGCGGGGGACACAGATACGCAGTATTTT. Translated: CASSPPPLAGDTDTQYF.

This chain links TRBV5-4 with TRBJ1-6; perhaps TRBD1 as D (5 bases). The CDR3 loop spans 16 amino acids. The germline CDR1 and CDR2 sequences are SGHNT and YYREEE (reference sequence). Trimming left V 2 bases short and J 6 bases short, with 15 bases between. Written as DNA, the CDR3 is TGTGCCAGCAGCTTCTCCGGGGGTAGGAGTAATTCACCCCTCCACTTT. It codes for CASSFSGGRSNSPLHF.

This chain joins TRBV7-2 and TRBJ2-7; the D gene is possibly TRBD1 (6 bases). Germline values: CDR1 SGHTA, CDR2 FQGNSA. The CDR3 has 15 amino acids. Trimming removed 4 bases at V and 3 bases at J, with 16 bases between. CDR3 region: CASSSRTGHSYEQYF. In DNA form, the CDR3 reads TGTGCCAGCAGCTCAAGAACGGGACACAGCTACGAGCAGTACTTC. The full variable domain, in which reference TRBV7-2 and TRBJ2-7 provide the parts outside the CDR3, is GAGVSQSPSNKVTEKGKDVELRCDPISGHTALYWYRQSLGQGLEFLIYFQGNSAPDKSGLPSDRFSAERTGGSVSTLTIQRTQQEDSAVYLCASSSRTGHSYEQYFGPGTRLTVT.

The V gene is TRBV10-3, the J gene TRBJ2-1; 9 bases match TRBD2. V trimming: 6 bases; J trimming: 6 bases; junction bases outside the gene matches: 6. Per the germline V gene, CDR1 is ENHRY and CDR2 is SYGVKD. The CDR3 totals 14 residues. CDR3 bases: TGTGCCATCAGACCCGATAGCGGGGGCAATGAGCAGTTCTTC. Amino acid sequence: CAIRPDSGGNEQFF.

The J gene is TRBJ2-7, the V gene TRBV29-1; 8 nucleotides agree with TRBD1. Germline V CDR1 and CDR2: SQVTM, ANQGSEA. The V segment lost 7 bases and the J segment 7 bases; nucleotides outside the gene matches: 6. The CDR3 has 11 amino acids. CDR3 sequence reads: CSARQGWEQYF. The CDR3 nucleotides read TGCAGCGCACGACAGGGGTGGGAGCAGTACTTC.

The rearrangement uses TRBV7-2 and TRBJ1-1, with a possible D match to TRBD1 (6 bases). The CDR3 has 15 residues. The V end was cut by 5 bases, the J end by 1 base, with 14 bases between. Germline V gene data show CDR1 as SGHTA and CDR2 as FQGNSA. This CDR3 reads CASSPRGAGNTEAFF. The DNA for the CDR3 is TGTGCCAGCAGCCCCCGGGGGGCGGGGAACACTGAAGCTTTCTTT. The whole variable domain, remainder taken from reference TRBV7-2 and TRBJ1-1, is GAGVSQSPSNKVTEKGKDVELRCDPISGHTALYWYRQSLGQGLEFLIYFQGNSAPDKSGLPSDRFSAERTGGSVSTLTIQRTQQEDSAVYLCASSPRGAGNTEAFFGQGTRLTVV.

The V and J genes are TRBV4-1 and TRBJ1-4; no firm D call. Germline-derived CDR1 and CDR2 are MGHRA and YSYEKL. This CDR3 has 20 residues. V gave up 0 bases and J gave up 0 bases, with 20 bases separating them. CDR3 sequence reads: CASSQEITQRISSTNEKLFF. The CDR3 DNA sequence: TGCGCCAGCAGCCAAGAAATCACCCAGCGGATAAGTTCAACTAATGAAAAACTGTTTTTT.

The chain recombines TRBV9 with TRBJ1-6; the match to TRBD1 covers 10 bases. In germline, CDR1 is SGDLS, CDR2 YYNGEE. The CDR3 is 15 residues long. V dropped 3 bases and J dropped 6; count of bases not matched to a gene: 3. Here the CDR3 DNA reads TGTGCCAGCAGCGCCCGGGACAGGGGTAATTCACCCCTCCACTTT. This gives the protein CASSARDRGNSPLHF.